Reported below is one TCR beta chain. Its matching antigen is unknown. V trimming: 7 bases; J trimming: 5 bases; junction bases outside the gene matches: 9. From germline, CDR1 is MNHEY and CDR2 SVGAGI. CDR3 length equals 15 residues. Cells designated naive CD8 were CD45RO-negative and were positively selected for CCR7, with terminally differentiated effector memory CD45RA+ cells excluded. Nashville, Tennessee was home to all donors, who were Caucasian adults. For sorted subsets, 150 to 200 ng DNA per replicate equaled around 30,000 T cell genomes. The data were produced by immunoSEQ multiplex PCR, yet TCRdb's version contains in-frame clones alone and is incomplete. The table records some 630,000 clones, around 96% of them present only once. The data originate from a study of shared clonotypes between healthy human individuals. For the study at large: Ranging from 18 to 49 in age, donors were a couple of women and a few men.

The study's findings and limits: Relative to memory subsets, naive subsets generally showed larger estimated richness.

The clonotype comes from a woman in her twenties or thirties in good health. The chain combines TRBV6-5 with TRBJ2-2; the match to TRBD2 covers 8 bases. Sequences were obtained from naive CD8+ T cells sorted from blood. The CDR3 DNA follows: TGTGCCAGCACCCCTATTAGCGGGACGACCGGGGAGCTGTTTTTT. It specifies CASTPISGTTGELFF.